The 21 T cell receptor beta chains in this list originate from one sample, sequenced in a study of a mutant IDH1 vaccine in newly diagnosed glioma. TCRdb's table, derived via immunoSEQ multiplex PCR, lists solely in-frame clones and lacks some. This sample has about 64,000 clones, with about 81% found just once. The antigens for these receptors are not known. Specified time point: week 11, during vaccination. One vaccine dose held 300 ug of mutant IDH1 20-mer peptide and came with topical imiquimod. Source: PBMCs, taken from a glioma patient whose treatment included an IDH1 peptide vaccine. The receptors originated from a woman between 50 and 59 years old with glioma.

The V call is TRBV7-8, the J call TRBJ2-3; D may match TRBD1 or TRBD2 (5 bases each). The CDR3 is made up of 13 amino acids. Germline CDR1 SGHVS, CDR2 FQNEAQ. V was trimmed by 3 bases and J by 8 bases, leaving 12 bases between them. CDR3 sequence (DNA): TGTGCCAGCAGCTTTGGGACCGCGGGTACGCAGTATTTT. Its translation is CASSFGTAGTQYF.

The sample holds one count of this clone. The chain links TRBV9 to TRBJ2-7; 7 nucleotides agree with TRBD1. The CDR3 contains 16 residues. Germline CDR1 is SGDLS and CDR2 is YYNGEE. Germline trimming cut 3 bases from V and 1 base from J; bases unmatched to any gene: 10. The CDR3: CASSGYRGSKSYEQYF. DNA for the CDR3: TGTGCCAGCAGCGGGTACAGGGGCTCCAAGTCCTACGAGCAGTACTTC. The full variable domain, its missing parts supplied by reference TRBV9 and TRBJ2-7, is DSGVTQTPKHLITATGQRVTLRCSPRSGDLSVYWYQQSLDQGLQFLIQYYNGEERAKGNILERFSAQQFPDLHSELNLSSLELGDSALYFCASSGYRGSKSYEQYFGPGTRLTVT.

The gene calls are TRBV7-2 and TRBJ2-3, with no clear D. The germline V gene has CDR1 SGHTA and CDR2 FQGNSA. CDR3 size: 13 residues. V was cut by 5 bases and J by 8 bases, with 14 bases left in between. CDR3 protein: CASSPHLTGTQYF. CDR3 nucleotide sequence: TGTGCCAGCAGCCCCCATTTGACGGGTACGCAGTATTTT.

The chain joins TRBV5-1 to TRBJ2-1; D ambiguous. The ends were cut back, 0 bases at V and 10 bases at J, with 5 bases in the middle. Germline CDR1 SGHRS, CDR2 YFSETQ. The CDR3 is made up of 11 amino acids. CDR3 nucleotide sequence: TGCGCCAGCAGCTTGGCCTGGGAGCAGTTCTTC. This codes for CASSLAWEQFF.

The genes are TRBV27 and TRBJ2-7, with a possible D match to TRBD2 (7 bases). The CDR3 has 15 residues. V lost 5 bases and J lost 3, with 17 bases in between. CDR1 MNHEY and CDR2 SMNVEV come from the germline V gene (reference sequence). CDR3 loop: CASSGGAGANYEQYF. The CDR3 nucleotides are TGTGCCAGCAGTGGGGGGGCGGGGGCCAACTACGAGCAGTACTTC.

The rearrangement links TRBV7-9 to TRBJ1-1, with TRBD1 as a possible D gene (6 bases). Germline-derived CDR1 and CDR2 are SEHNR and FQNEAQ (reference sequence). The CDR3 is 16 amino acids. V was trimmed by 5 bases and J by 3 bases, leaving 19 bases between them. The DNA for the CDR3 is TGTGCCAGCAGCGTACAGGGAGGGCCGATCGACACTGAAGCTTTCTTT. Residues: CASSVQGGPIDTEAFF.

The chain has TRBV7-9 and TRBJ1-2; 7 nucleotides agree with TRBD1. With V trimmed by 5 bases and J by 4 bases, 10 bases remained unmatched. The CDR3 loop spans 15 amino acids. CDR1 and CDR2 (germline): SEHNR, FQNEAQ (reference sequence). The CDR3 reads CASSASGTVGYGYTF. DNA of the CDR3: TGTGCCAGCAGCGCTTCCGGGACAGTGGGCTATGGCTACACCTTC.

The CDR3 protein is CASSQDRWGNTEAFF. DNA for the CDR3: TGCGCCAGCAGCCAAGATCGTTGGGGGAACACTGAAGCTTTCTTT. The chain recombines TRBV4-3 with TRBJ1-1, with D unclear. Trimming took off 0 bases at V and 1 base at J, with 9 bases between the two ends. Per the germline V gene, CDR1 is LGHNA and CDR2 is YSLEER. The CDR3 has 15 residues.

V and J are TRBV5-1 and TRBJ1-2; D possibly corresponds to TRBD1 (6 bases). This CDR3 comprises 14 residues. V was shortened by 0 bases and J by 7 bases, with 13 bases between the two germline ends. Germline V gives CDR1 SGHRS, CDR2 YFSETQ. The CDR3 bases are TGCGCCAGCAGCTTGGACAGGGTGATGTTTGGCTACACCTTC. Translating it yields CASSLDRVMFGYTF.

This rearrangement joins TRBV12-5 to TRBJ1-2; D is possibly TRBD1 (5 bases). The CDR3 is 11 residues long. Per germline, CDR1 LGHNT and CDR2 FRNRAP. The ends were cut back, 6 bases at V and 14 bases at J, with 16 bases in the middle. The CDR3 reads CASGSGFGGTF. The CDR3 nucleotides read TGTGCTAGTGGCTCAGGGTTTGGAGGGACCTTC.

The chain carries TRBV2 and TRBJ2-3; 8 bases line up with TRBD2. Germline trimming cut 10 bases from V and 12 bases from J; bases unmatched to any gene: 12. Per the germline V gene, CDR1 is SNHLY and CDR2 is FYNNEI. CDR3 length: 12 residues. CDR3: CATRGGNPTQYF. As DNA, the CDR3 is TGTGCCACCCGGGGGGGGAATCCGACCCAGTATTTT.

This clone was counted once. The rearrangement uses TRBV7-9 and TRBJ2-2, with D perhaps matching TRBD1 (6 bases). From germline, CDR1 is SEHNR and CDR2 FQNEAQ (reference sequence). V dropped 5 bases and J dropped 0 bases, with 10 bases sitting between them. The CDR3 is 15 amino acids. In DNA, the CDR3 is TGTGCCAGCAGCGTCCGGGACACGAACACCGGGGAGCTGTTTTTT. This sequence encodes CASSVRDTNTGELFF.

The chain has TRBV9 and TRBJ2-3, with 13 bases lining up with TRBD2. The CDR3 covers 20 residues. CDR1 and CDR2 (germline): SGDLS, YYNGEE. J gave up 1 base and V 4 bases, and 15 bases lay outside the gene matches. In nucleotides, the CDR3 is TGTGCCAGCAGCATTCAGTGGGGGACTAGCGGGACTCTTGGCACAGATACGCAGTATTTT. Translation: CASSIQWGTSGTLGTDTQYF.

This clone was seen a few times. The chain links TRBV14 to TRBJ2-7, with D unclear. This CDR3 has 15 amino acids. In germline, CDR1 is SGHDN, CDR2 FVKESK. Trimming cost V 0 bases and J 0 bases, with 9 bases left between them. CDR3 sequence reads: CASSQDPESSYEQYF. The CDR3 DNA reads TGTGCCAGCAGCCAAGACCCAGAGAGCTCCTACGAGCAGTACTTC.

The chain has TRBV6-5 and TRBJ2-3; 11 bases fit TRBD2. The germline V gene has CDR1 MNHEY and CDR2 SVGAGI. V lost 4 bases, J lost 4 bases, and 7 bases stayed unmatched. This CDR3 comprises 16 residues. This CDR3 is CASSSWTSGRADTQYF. DNA for the CDR3: TGTGCCAGCAGTTCCTGGACTAGCGGGCGGGCAGATACGCAGTATTTT.

The table lists this clone with a count of one. The chain couples TRBV6-1 to TRBJ2-2; 7 bases fit TRBD1. Trimming at V came to 4 bases and at J to 3 bases, leaving 5 bases not matched to a gene. Germline V gene lookup returns CDR1 MNHNS and CDR2 SASEGT. CDR3 length: 15 residues. The CDR3 loop reads CASSVGQPHTGELFF. The CDR3 DNA reads TGTGCCAGCAGTGTGGGACAGCCTCACACCGGGGAGCTGTTTTTT.

The chain has TRBV7-3 and TRBJ1-2; the match to TRBD1 covers 9 bases. Germline assignment: CDR1 SGHTA and CDR2 FQGTGA. With V trimmed by 4 bases and J by 3 bases, 6 bases remained unmatched. This CDR3 spans 15 amino acids. This CDR3 reads CASSSTGGSDYGYTF. CDR3 nucleotide sequence: TGTGCCAGCAGCTCAACAGGGGGCTCTGACTATGGCTACACCTTC. The full variable domain, completed using reference TRBV7-3 and TRBJ1-2, is GAGVSQTPSNKVTEKGKYVELRCDPISGHTALYWYRQSLGQGPEFLIYFQGTGAADDSGLPNDRFFAVRPEGSVSTLKIQRTERGDSAVYLCASSSTGGSDYGYTFGSGTRLTVV.

The V call is TRBV30, the J call TRBJ1-2; 7 nucleotides align to TRBD1. The CDR3 length is 15 residues. The V gene's germline CDR1 is GTSNPN and CDR2 SVGIG (reference sequence). V lost 3 bases, J lost 1 base, and 8 bases stayed unmatched. CDR3 bases: TGTGCCTGGAGCCCCAGGGACAGCCTTAACTATGGCTACACCTTC. Its protein is CAWSPRDSLNYGYTF.

This chain connects TRBV14 to TRBJ1-6; D is unresolved. Trimming cost V 1 base and J 0 bases, with 7 bases left between them. The CDR3 is 16 residues long. Germline values: CDR1 SGHDN, CDR2 FVKESK. DNA for the CDR3: TGTGCCAGCAGCCAAGTCGGATACTCCTATAATTCACCCCTCCACTTT. Residues: CASSQVGYSYNSPLHF.

This clone was seen only once. This chain uses TRBV6-1 with TRBJ2-3; D uncertain. The V and J ends lost 2 bases and 3 bases respectively, with 3 bases between them. From germline, CDR1 is MNHNS and CDR2 SASEGT. This CDR3 contains 12 residues. This CDR3 is CASSERTDTQYF. Here the CDR3 DNA reads TGTGCCAGCAGTGAACGGACAGATACGCAGTATTTT.

Only one count was recorded for this clone. The J gene is TRBJ1-2, the V gene TRBV11-3; 10 bases align to TRBD1. Germline values: CDR1 SGHNT, CDR2 YENEEA. The CDR3 runs 15 residues. The ends lost 5 bases at V and 6 bases at J; junction bases unmatched: 9. CDR3 region: CASSTTGTGDNGYTF. The CDR3 region has the DNA TGTGCCAGCAGCACGACCGGGACAGGGGACAATGGCTACACCTTC.